This paragraph covers one TCR beta chain sequence. Germline V CDR1 and CDR2: SGHNT, YENEEA. The CDR3 length is 14 residues. V trimming: 5 bases; J trimming: 6 bases; junction bases outside the gene matches: 3. As processed by the authors: Reference gene primers were amplified, and this amplification served to estimate nucleated cell counts. Profiling relied on immunoSEQ multiplex PCR, and the TCRdb table lists in-frame clones only, not all of them. The D gene and trimming were derived from the DNA, and the V and J assignments and clone size from that table. The data hold over 120,000 clones, with around 72% observed a single time. This record comes from a study of blood T cell repertoires in COVID-19. About the research overall: Acute and convalescent COVID-19 specimens originated in the United States, Italy and Spain. The cDNA or gDNA used as material had been derived from T cells, B-cell-depleted T cells, or PBMCs.

Sequenced material: peripheral blood. This receptor was obtained from a woman aged 55-70 years with acute or convalescent COVID-19. The chain employs TRBV11-3 and TRBJ2-1; 11 bases line up with TRBD2. Here the CDR3 reads CASSPTSGVNEQFF. The DNA for the CDR3 is TGTGCCAGCAGCCCGACTAGCGGGGTCAATGAGCAGTTCTTC.